Sequencing of this T cell receptor beta chain was carried out in a study of T cell responses to AZD1222 COVID-19 vaccine. Here immunoSEQ multiplex PCR was the method, and the copy in TCRdb shows in-frame clones only, minus some. The top ten clones hold 1.5% to 2% of a sample with around 190,000 clones, approximately 90% of them seen once. Samples with a second dose at about 4 or about 12 weeks were pooled together. Broader study findings: Nearly half of the spike-specific TCRs reportedly recognize variant regions that carry no mutations. Only a handful of AZD1222 recipients, about six in all, had baseline seropositivity. Across the whole spike, CD4 TCRs peaked at regions 160-218 and 743-854.

This clone is a singleton in its sample. Antigen: not known. The source of this sequence is an adult who received the AZD1222 COVID-19 vaccine. The sequencing here drew on peripheral blood, taken 28 days after the second AZD1222 dose.

For the CDR3, the DNA is TGTGCCAGCAGTCCTACGGGACTTGTAGACTATGGCTACACCTTC. Amino acid sequence: CASSPTGLVDYGYTF. The J gene is TRBJ1-2, the V gene TRBV7-6, with D perhaps matching TRBD1 (5 bases). Germline V CDR1 and CDR2: SGHVS, FNYEAQ. The CDR3 has 15 amino acids. Trimming stripped 6 bases from V and 3 bases from J, with 17 bases between.